The 9 T cell receptor beta chains presented below share a single source sample, sequenced in a study of T-cell memory formation after mild COVID-19. In TCRdb, the 5' RACE reads were re-called with MiXCR into one record per CDR3 protein. Of roughly 400,000 distinct CDR3 sequences listed, approximately 24% were seen once; the top ten hold roughly 9.7%. Source material: PBMCs or a T cell subset sorted from them (not recorded which). The receptor set was obtained from an adult woman who had mild COVID-19 (a few samples of this study predate the infection). Cell type and time point are not known.

This clonotype was observed a handful of times. The chain is built from TRBV4-1 and TRBJ2-7; 7 bases line up with TRBD2. V shed 0 bases, J shed 3 bases, and the junction held 11 bases outside the gene matches. The germline CDR1 and CDR2 sequences are MGHRA and YSYEKL. There are 17 residues in the CDR3. CDR3 in DNA: TGCGCCAGCAGCCAAGATCGGCGAGGCGGGGACTACTACGAGCAGTACTTC. It codes for CASSQDRRGGDYYEQYF.

This clonotype occurred once. The CDR3 region is CASSIGSGAYNEQFF. Here the CDR3 DNA reads TGTGCCAGTAGTATAGGTAGCGGCGCCTACAATGAGCAGTTCTTC. V and J are TRBV19 and TRBJ2-1, with D perhaps matching TRBD2 (6 bases). Trimming took off 1 base at V and 2 bases at J, with 9 bases between the two ends. Germline CDR1 LNHDA, CDR2 SQIVND (reference sequence). This CDR3 has 15 amino acids. Combining the CDR3 with reference TRBV19 and TRBJ2-1 gives the whole variable domain DGGITQSPKYLFRKEGQNVTLSCEQNLNHDAMYWYRQDPGQGLRLIYYSQIVNDFQKGDIAEGYSVSREKKESFPLTVTSAQKNPTAFYLCASSIGSGAYNEQFFGPGTRLTVL.

This clonotype was counted a few times. This chain links TRBV7-9 with TRBJ2-7; 8 nucleotides match TRBD2. This CDR3 contains 12 residues. The J segment lost 6 bases and the V segment lost 5 bases, leaving 3 bases of the junction unmatched. Germline V gene sequence: CDR1 SEHNR, CDR2 FQNEAQ (reference sequence). CDR3 nucleotide sequence: TGTGCCAGCAGCACTGGGACTAGCGAGCAGTACTTC. Encoded protein: CASSTGTSEQYF. The full variable domain, with the rest looked up from reference TRBV7-9 and TRBJ2-7, is DTGVSQNPRHKITKRGQNVTFRCDPISEHNRLYWYRQTLGQGPEFLTYFQNEAQLEKSRLLSDRFSAERPKGSFSTLEIQRTEQGDSAMYLCASSTGTSEQYFGPGTRLTVT.

This clonotype appeared a few times. J is TRBJ1-2 and V is TRBV20-1, with 10 bases aligning to TRBD1. Trimming took 2 bases from V and 8 from J; bases not matched to a gene: 8. The CDR3 loop spans 14 amino acids. The germline V gene has CDR1 DFQATT and CDR2 SNEGSKA (reference sequence). CDR3 amino acids: CSARNRQGAGGYTF. CDR3 DNA: TGCAGTGCTAGAAACCGACAGGGGGCTGGAGGCTACACCTTC.

In this sample, this clonotype turned up many times. V gene TRBV20-1 combines with J gene TRBJ2-3, with 11 bases that match TRBD2. CDR1 and CDR2 from the germline V gene are DFQATT and SNEGSKA (reference sequence). Unmatched junction bases numbered 6, after V lost 4 bases and J lost 0 bases. CDR3 size: 16 residues. The CDR3 is CSATTRTSGSTDTQYF. The CDR3 nucleotides read TGCAGTGCTACTACCCGGACTAGCGGGAGCACAGATACGCAGTATTTT.

This clonotype was seen more than once but under ten times. The chain recombines TRBV7-3 with TRBJ2-2, with D possibly TRBD2 on 6 matching bases. This CDR3 spans 14 amino acids. Germline CDR1 reads SGHTA; CDR2 reads FQGTGA. Trimming removed 5 bases from V and 6 bases from J, with 13 bases in between. The CDR3 region has the DNA TGTGCCAGCAGCGGAGGGACTTACTCCGGGGAGCTGTTTTTT. Translated: CASSGGTYSGELFF. Looking up the rest from reference TRBV7-3 and TRBJ2-2 gives the full variable domain: GAGVSQTPSNKVTEKGKYVELRCDPISGHTALYWYRQSLGQGPEFLIYFQGTGAADDSGLPNDRFFAVRPEGSVSTLKIQRTERGDSAVYLCASSGGTYSGELFFGEGSRLTVL.

There are a few counts of this clonotype. V gene TRBV10-3 combines with J gene TRBJ2-7; 7 nucleotides match TRBD1. The CDR3 has 15 residues. Germline CDR1 and CDR2: ENHRY and SYGVKD. V shed 4 bases and J 2 bases; nucleotides not matched to a gene: 8. The CDR3 DNA follows: TGTGCCATCAGTGTCGAGGGGGCAGAACCCTACGAGCAGTACTTC. Translation: CAISVEGAEPYEQYF.

The chain employs TRBV6-5 and TRBJ2-1; TRBD2 matches at 7 bases. With 5 bases clipped from V and 7 bases from J, the junction kept 11 bases outside the gene matches. Looked up from germline, CDR1 is MNHEY and CDR2 is SVGAGI. The CDR3 is 15 residues long. The CDR3 DNA reads TGTGCCAGCAGTGCAAGCGGGACTGGCACGAATGAGCAGTTCTTC. This gives the protein CASSASGTGTNEQFF.

The gene calls are TRBV11-2 and TRBJ1-2, with D unresolved. This CDR3 contains 14 residues. Trimming removed 0 bases from V and 8 bases from J, with 13 bases in between. Germline CDR1 SGHAT, CDR2 FQNNGV. This chain's CDR3 is CASSLEVATWGYTF. Written as DNA, the CDR3 is TGTGCCAGCAGCTTAGAGGTAGCCACCTGGGGCTACACCTTC.